The clone carrying this T cell receptor (beta chain) has a single count. No antigen is known for it. Described treatment: roughly 19 received Ad26.COV2.S at low or high dose, single or two shots; about five received placebo; per-sample allocation not given. Day 63 after the first vaccine or placebo injection was the time point for sampling. Boston supplied an adult donor aged 18-55 years. The CDR3 length is 16 residues. Germline V gene data show CDR1 as SGHTA and CDR2 as FQGNSA. Trimming took 2 bases from V and 1 from J; bases not matched to a gene: 6. Clones were sequenced by immunoSEQ multiplex PCR, and TCRdb holds only the in-frame ones, with some missing. The table lists 400,000 or so clones, about 88% of them singletons, with 3% to 4.5% in the top ten. These data are taken from a study of Ad26.COV2.S vaccination and SARS-CoV-2 variants. Across the study: Ad26.COV2.S, an intramuscular injection, was given once or twice 56 days apart.

Findings and limits, study-wide: Breadth and depth estimates from TCRs may understate total T cell responses.

This receptor was taken from a person aged 18-65 years who received the Ad26.COV2.S COVID-19 vaccine or a placebo. Sequences were derived from peripheral blood, sampled in a trial of Ad26.COV2.S vaccine versus placebo. The chain employs TRBV7-2 and TRBJ1-1; 8 bases agree with TRBD1. The CDR3 region has the DNA TGTGCCAGCAGCTTACAGGGGGCGCTGGGGAACACTGAAGCTTTCTTT. It translates to CASSLQGALGNTEAFF.